The rows below give T cell receptor beta chains drawn from one sample of a study of cytomegalovirus exposure and HLA in healthy donors. Clones were read by immunoSEQ multiplex PCR, and TCRdb kept only the in-frame ones, dropping some. This table holds 65,000 to 80,000 clones. The material sequenced was PBMCs. Receptors originate from a young man in good health and CMV-seronegative. Both conserved end residues are part of each CDR3. The order of the fields is V gene, D gene, J gene, CDR3 protein, CDR3 DNA. The D gene is left open where the match is weak.

TRBV5-1	.	TRBJ1-1	CASSLVPSNTEAFF	TGCGCCAGCAGCTTGGTCCCCTCCAACACTGAAGCTTTCTTT
TRBV7-2	.	TRBJ1-2	CASSLSEVYGYTF	TGTGCCAGCAGCCTAAGCGAGGTCTATGGCTACACCTTC
TRBV2	.	TRBJ2-1	CASSDMRGATTHNEQFF	TGTGCCAGCAGTGACATGCGGGGAGCCACTACCCACAATGAGCAGTTCTTC
TRBV27	.	TRBJ1-2	CASGFGGAEGYTF	TGTGCCAGCGGCTTCGGGGGAGCGGAAGGCTACACCTTC
TRBV7-2	TRBD1	TRBJ2-7	CASSPTGRGQDEQYF	TGTGCCAGCAGCCCCACGGGCAGGGGGCAAGACGAGCAGTACTTC
TRBV29-1	TRBD1	TRBJ2-3	CSVEDRRTGAPDTQYF	TGCAGCGTTGAAGATCGAAGGACAGGGGCCCCAGATACGCAGTATTTT
TRBV5-1	TRBD2	TRBJ2-3	CASSLAGPGPDTQYF	TGCGCCAGCAGCTTAGCGGGGCCCGGCCCAGATACGCAGTATTTT
TRBV5-5	.	TRBJ1-1	CASSLRGDEAFF	TGTGCCAGCAGCTTGAGAGGTGACGAAGCTTTCTTT
TRBV4-2	.	TRBJ2-7	CASSRFSHEQYF	TGTGCCAGCAGCCGTTTTAGCCACGAGCAGTACTTC
TRBV6-5	.	TRBJ2-7	CASFQSSYEQYF	TGTGCCAGCTTCCAGTCATCCTACGAGCAGTACTTC
TRBV2	.	TRBJ2-1	CAGDQGGSYNEQFF	TGTGCCGGCGACCAGGGGGGCTCCTACAATGAGCAGTTCTTC
TRBV5-1	TRBD1	TRBJ2-5	CASSPGQQETQYF	TGCGCCAGCAGCCCGGGACAGCAAGAGACCCAGTACTTC
TRBV5-4	.	TRBJ2-2	CASSFTTRVTGELFF	TGTGCCAGCAGCTTTACAACCAGGGTCACCGGGGAGCTGTTTTTT
TRBV19	TRBD1	TRBJ1-1	CASSTYPGQKNTEAFF	TGTGCCAGTAGTACCTACCCGGGACAGAAGAACACTGAAGCTTTCTTT
TRBV4-1	TRBD1	TRBJ2-7	CASSLTGTDSYEQYF	TGCGCCAGCAGCCTTACCGGGACAGACTCCTACGAGCAGTACTTC
TRBV18	.	TRBJ2-3	CASSPPGHTDTQYF	TGTGCCAGCTCACCACCGGGACATACAGATACGCAGTATTTT
TRBV9	TRBD2	TRBJ2-1	CASSVGLAGEQFF	TGTGCCAGCAGCGTAGGACTAGCGGGAGAGCAGTTCTTC
TRBV9	TRBD1	TRBJ2-2	CASSVAGGHGELFF	TGTGCCAGCAGCGTAGCAGGGGGCCACGGGGAGCTGTTTTTT
TRBV7-9	.	TRBJ1-2	CASSLSRARYGYTF	TGTGCCAGCAGCTTAAGCAGGGCTCGGTATGGCTACACCTTC
TRBV4-2	.	TRBJ2-2	CASSQEEFGELFF	TGTGCCAGCAGCCAGGAGGAGTTCGGGGAGCTGTTTTTT
TRBV5-1	.	TRBJ1-3	CASSLQGHSGNTIYF	TGCGCCAGCAGCTTACAGGGCCACTCTGGAAACACCATATATTTT
TRBV9	.	TRBJ2-7	CASSVGGPPYLHEQYF	TGTGCCAGCAGCGTAGGAGGGCCCCCTTACCTGCACGAGCAGTACTTC
TRBV9	TRBD1	TRBJ2-1	CASSHRGYEQFF	TGTGCCAGCAGCCACAGGGGGTATGAGCAGTTCTTC
TRBV9	.	TRBJ1-2	CASSVGGTNYGYTF	TGTGCCAGCAGCGTAGGAGGCACCAACTATGGCTACACCTTC
TRBV10-3	TRBD2	TRBJ2-5	CAISEWTSGLDYQETQYF	TGTGCCATCAGTGAGTGGACTAGCGGCTTAGATTACCAAGAGACCCAGTACTTC
TRBV19	TRBD2	TRBJ2-1	CASSVRSGGDNEQFF	TGTGCCAGTAGTGTTAGGAGCGGGGGTGACAATGAGCAGTTCTTC
TRBV7-9	.	TRBJ2-3	CASSSSTSTSTDTQYF	TGTGCCAGCAGCTCAAGCACGAGTACTAGCACAGATACGCAGTATTTT
TRBV5-4	TRBD1	TRBJ2-5	CASSAGQGGMGTQYF	TGTGCCAGCAGCGCGGGACAGGGCGGGATGGGGACCCAGTACTTC
TRBV7-6	.	TRBJ1-1	CAKPSQGVAFF	TGTGCCAAGCCCTCACAGGGAGTGGCTTTCTTT
TRBV7-6	TRBD1	TRBJ1-1	CASSPTSRGRGTEAFF	TGTGCCAGCAGCCCCACGAGCAGGGGGCGCGGCACTGAAGCTTTCTTT
TRBV4-1	TRBD1	TRBJ2-7	CASSHPADRGSGQYF	TGCGCCAGCAGCCACCCGGCGGACAGGGGTTCGGGGCAGTACTTC
TRBV7-2	.	TRBJ2-7	CASSPRAGSYEQYF	TGTGCCAGCAGCCCCCGGGCGGGATCCTACGAGCAGTACTTC
TRBV27	.	TRBJ2-2	CASTPTEPGELFF	TGTGCCAGCACCCCTACAGAGCCGGGGGAGCTGTTTTTT
TRBV5-1	.	TRBJ2-7	CASSFGQGIYEQYF	TGCGCCAGCAGCTTTGGGCAGGGGATTTACGAGCAGTACTTC
TRBV7-9	.	TRBJ1-1	CASSFDPGATEAFF	TGTGCCAGCAGCTTCGACCCTGGGGCCACTGAAGCTTTCTTT
TRBV4-3	TRBD2	TRBJ2-7	CASSSGSLHEQYF	TGCGCCAGCAGTAGCGGGAGCCTCCACGAGCAGTACTTC
TRBV7-6	.	TRBJ2-1	CASSDRRNEQFF	TGTGCCAGCAGCGACAGGAGGAATGAGCAGTTCTTC
TRBV11-2	.	TRBJ1-2	CASSHGGRGGGYTF	TGTGCCAGCAGCCATGGTGGCAGAGGGGGTGGCTACACCTTC